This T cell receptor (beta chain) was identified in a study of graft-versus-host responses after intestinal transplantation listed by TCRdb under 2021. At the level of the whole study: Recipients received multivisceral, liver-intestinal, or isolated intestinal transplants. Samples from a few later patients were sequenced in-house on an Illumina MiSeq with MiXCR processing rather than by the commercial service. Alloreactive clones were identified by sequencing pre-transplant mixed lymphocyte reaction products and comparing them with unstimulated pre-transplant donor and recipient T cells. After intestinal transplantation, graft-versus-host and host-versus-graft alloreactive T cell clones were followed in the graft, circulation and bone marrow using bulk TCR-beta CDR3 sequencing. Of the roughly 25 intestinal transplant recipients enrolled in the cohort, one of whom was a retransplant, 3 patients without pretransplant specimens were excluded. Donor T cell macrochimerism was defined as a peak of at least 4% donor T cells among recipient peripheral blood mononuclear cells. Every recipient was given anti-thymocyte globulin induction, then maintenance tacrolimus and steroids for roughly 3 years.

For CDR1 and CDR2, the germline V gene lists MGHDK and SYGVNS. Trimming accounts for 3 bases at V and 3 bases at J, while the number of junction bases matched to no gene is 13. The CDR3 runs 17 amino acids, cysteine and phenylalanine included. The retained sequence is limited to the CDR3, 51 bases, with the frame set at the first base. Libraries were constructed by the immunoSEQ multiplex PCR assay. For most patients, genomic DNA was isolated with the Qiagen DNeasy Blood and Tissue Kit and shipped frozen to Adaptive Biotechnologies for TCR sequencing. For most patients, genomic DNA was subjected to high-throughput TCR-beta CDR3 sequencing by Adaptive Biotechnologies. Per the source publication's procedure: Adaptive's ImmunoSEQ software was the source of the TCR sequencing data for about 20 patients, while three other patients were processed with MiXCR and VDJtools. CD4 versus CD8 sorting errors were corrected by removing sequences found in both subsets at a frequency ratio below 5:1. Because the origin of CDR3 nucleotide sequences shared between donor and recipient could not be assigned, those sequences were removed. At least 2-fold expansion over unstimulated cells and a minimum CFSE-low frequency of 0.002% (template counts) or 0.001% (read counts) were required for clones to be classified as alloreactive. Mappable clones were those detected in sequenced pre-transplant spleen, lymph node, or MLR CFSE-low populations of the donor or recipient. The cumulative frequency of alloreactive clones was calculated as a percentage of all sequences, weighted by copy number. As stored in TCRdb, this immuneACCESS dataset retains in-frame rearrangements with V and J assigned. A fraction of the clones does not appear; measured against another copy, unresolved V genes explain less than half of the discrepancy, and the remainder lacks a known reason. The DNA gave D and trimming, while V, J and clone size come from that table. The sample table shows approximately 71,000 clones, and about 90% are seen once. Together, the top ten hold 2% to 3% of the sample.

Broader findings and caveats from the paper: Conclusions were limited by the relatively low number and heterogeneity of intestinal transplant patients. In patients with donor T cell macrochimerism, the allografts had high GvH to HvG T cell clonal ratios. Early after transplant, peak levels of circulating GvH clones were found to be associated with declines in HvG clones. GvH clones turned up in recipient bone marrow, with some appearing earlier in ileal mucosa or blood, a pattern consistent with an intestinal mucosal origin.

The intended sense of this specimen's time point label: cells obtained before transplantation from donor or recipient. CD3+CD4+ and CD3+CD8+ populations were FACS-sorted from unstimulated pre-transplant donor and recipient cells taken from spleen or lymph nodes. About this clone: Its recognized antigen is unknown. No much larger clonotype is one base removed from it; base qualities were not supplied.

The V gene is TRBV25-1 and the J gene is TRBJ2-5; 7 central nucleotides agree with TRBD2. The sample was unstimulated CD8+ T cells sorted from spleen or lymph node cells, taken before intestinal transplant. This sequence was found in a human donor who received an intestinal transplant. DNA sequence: TGTGCCAGCAGTGATGACCATAGCGGGCGGCCAGAAGAGACCCAGTACTTC. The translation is CASSDDHSGRPEETQYF. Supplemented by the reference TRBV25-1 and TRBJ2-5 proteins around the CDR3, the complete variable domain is EADIYQTPRYLVIGTGKKITLECSQTMGHDKMYWYQQDPGMELHLIHYSYGVNSTEKGDLSSESTVSRIRTEHFPLTLESARPSHTSQYLCASSDDHSGRPEETQYFGPGTRLLVL.